The 8 T cell receptor beta chains below were found in one sample sequenced in a study of T cells in Graves' hyperthyroidism and ophthalmopathy. The CDR3 regions of TCR beta were amplified from RNA transcripts. With the HTBI primer set, the TCR CDR3 went through a first round of RT-PCR. MiXCR, applied by TCRdb to the multiplex PCR reads, yields one record per CDR3 protein. The sample yields 250,000 to 300,000 distinct CDR3 sequences, roughly 19% seen once. Material: blood. The receptors stem from a man aged 45 to 65 with Graves' ophthalmopathy.

In its sample, this clonotype was seen a few times. This chain links TRBV9 with TRBJ1-3; the match to TRBD1 covers 7 bases. The germline V gene encodes CDR1 SGDLS and CDR2 YYNGEE. The CDR3 covers 15 residues. V shed 4 bases, J shed 0 bases, and the junction held 4 bases outside the gene matches. The CDR3 protein is CASSPQGNSGNTIYF. Here the CDR3 DNA reads TGTGCCAGCAGCCCACAGGGGAACTCTGGAAACACCATATATTTT.

This chain links TRBV4-2 with TRBJ2-3; D unclear. The CDR3 contains 13 residues. Trimming shortened V by 4 bases and J by 5 bases, and 10 bases separated the two germline ends. The germline CDR1 and CDR2 sequences are LGHNA and YNFKEQ. The CDR3 loop reads CASSPYLGDTQYF. CDR3 in DNA: TGTGCCAGCAGCCCCTACTTGGGAGATACGCAGTATTTT.

This clonotype was counted only a few times. The chain couples TRBV29-1 to TRBJ1-2; maybe TRBD1 (5 bases). Germline CDR1 reads SQVTM; CDR2 reads ANQGSEA. The CDR3 totals 11 residues. Deletions cut 5 bases from V and 5 bases from J, with 9 bases between. The DNA for the CDR3 is TGCAGCGTTACGACAGAATATGGCTACACCTTC. This sequence encodes CSVTTEYGYTF.

The V call is TRBV20-1, the J call TRBJ2-3; D not resolved. Trimming left V 0 bases short and J 3 bases short, with 7 bases between. CDR1 is DFQATT, CDR2 SNEGSKA, per germline (reference sequence). This CDR3 comprises 13 residues. For the CDR3, the DNA is TGCAGTGCTAGAGACTCAATAACAGATACGCAGTATTTT. It is translated as CSARDSITDTQYF.

About this clonotype: A much larger clonotype is one base distant, so this may be a read error. This CDR3 reads CSAISSGSYEQYF. The DNA of the CDR3 is TGCAGTGCCATCAGCAGCGGGAGCTACGAGCAGTACTTC. V gene TRBV20-1 combines with J gene TRBJ2-7, with TRBD2 matching 8 bases. The CDR3 totals 13 residues. J gave up 3 bases and V 6 bases, and 7 bases lay outside the gene matches. Germline values: CDR1 DFQATT, CDR2 SNEGSKA (reference sequence).

The V call is TRBV14, the J call TRBJ2-7, with 9 bases aligning to TRBD2. This CDR3 is 18 amino acids long. Germline V gene sequence: CDR1 SGHDN, CDR2 FVKESK. V lost 3 bases to trimming and J lost 4 bases; unmatched junction nucleotides: 16. CDR3 protein: CASSHLWQAGGPDYEQYF. In nucleotides, the CDR3 is TGTGCCAGCAGCCACCTATGGCAGGCGGGAGGGCCAGATTACGAGCAGTACTTC.

The chain recombines TRBV4-1 with TRBJ1-2; TRBD1 matches at 9 bases. Germline V lookup: CDR1 MGHRA, CDR2 YSYEKL. The CDR3 sequence is 16 residues long. Germline trimming cut 1 base from V and 4 bases from J; bases unmatched to any gene: 7. The CDR3 spells CASSQVGTGPAYGYTF. The CDR3 DNA sequence: TGCGCCAGCAGCCAAGTCGGGACAGGGCCAGCCTATGGCTACACCTTC.

The chain links TRBV6-1 to TRBJ1-4, with D unclear. V was shortened by 0 bases and J by 7 bases, with 12 bases between the two germline ends. CDR1 and CDR2 from the germline V gene are MNHNS and SASEGT. The CDR3 totals 15 residues. In DNA, the CDR3 is TGTGCCAGCAGTGAAGCGGGAGGGATTCGTGAAAAACTGTTTTTT. Its translation is CASSEAGGIREKLFF.